The clone carrying this TCR beta chain has just one count. The data stem from a study of cytomegalovirus exposure and HLA in healthy donors. Amplification used 60 Vbeta primers and 13 Jbeta primers. TCRdb keeps only in-frame clones here, not all; method: immunoSEQ multiplex PCR. Among 150,000 to 200,000 clones listed, over 70% were seen once. CDR3 size: 12 residues. V dropped 10 bases and J dropped 6; count of bases not matched to a gene: 7. Per germline, CDR1 MDHEN and CDR2 SYDVKM. The specimen was PBMCs. The TCR sequence derives from a woman between 18 and 29 years old in good health and CMV-seropositive. The chain joins TRBV28 to TRBJ2-3; 7 bases fit TRBD2. DNA for the CDR3: TGTGCCATCTCAGGCGGGGGTGATACGCAGTATTTT. It codes for CAISGGGDTQYF.